This is a list of T cell receptor beta chains from one sample in a study of blood T cells in healthy people across ages. TCRdb re-analysed the 5' RACE reads in MiXCR, keeping a single row per CDR3 protein. The repertoire holds 1.5 million to 2 million distinct CDR3 sequences, with around half as singletons. The sample taken for sequencing was blood. The receptor set was obtained from a woman aged 40 to 55 in good health. Each CDR3 is given with its conserved first and last residue. D genes are given only for firm matches. Size tells how often a clone was seen (once, few, many) or the class of an expanded clone, and some rows leave it out.

D gene | J gene | V gene | clone size | CDR3 DNA | CDR3 protein
TRBD1 | TRBJ2-7 | TRBV14 | NA | TGTGCCAGCAGCCAAGATCATGCAGGGACAGGGAACTACGAGCAGTACTTC | CASSQDHAGTGNYEQYF
TRBD2 | TRBJ2-3 | TRBV3-1 | NA | TGTGCCAGCAGCCCCCCAAGGACTAGCGGGTATACGCAGTATTTT | CASSPPRTSGYTQYF
NA | TRBJ2-7 | TRBV3-1 | NA | TGTGCCAGCAGCCAAGATTCGGCAGGGAAGCAGTACTTC | CASSQDSAGKQYF
TRBD2 | TRBJ2-7 | TRBV11-2 | few | TGTGCCAGCAGCTTAGTGGCCCGGGGGGGCTTCAGCTCCTACGAGCAGTACTTC | CASSLVARGGFSSYEQYF
NA | TRBJ1-1 | TRBV7-3 | NA | TGTGCCAGCAGTACGGGGTTCGGGGTTACTGAAGCTTTCTTT | CASSTGFGVTEAFF
NA | TRBJ1-2 | TRBV19 | NA | TGTGCCAGTAGTATAAACCGAGACCGACAGGAGGGGAACTATGGCTACACCTTC | CASSINRDRQEGNYGYTF
NA | TRBJ2-1 | TRBV27 | NA | TGTGCCAGCAGTTCCCAGGGCTACTCCTACAATGAGCAGTTCTTC | CASSSQGYSYNEQFF
NA | TRBJ2-7 | TRBV5-1 | NA | TGCGCCAGCAGCTTGGACAGAATAAGCTCCTACGAGCAGTACTTC | CASSLDRISSYEQYF
NA | TRBJ2-7 | TRBV12-3/TRBV12-4 | NA | TGTGCCAGCAGTTTATGGACCCCTGAGCAGTACTTC | CASSLWTPEQYF
NA | TRBJ2-5 | TRBV3-1 | once | TGTGCCAGCAGCCAAGATCTCTCAGGCCAAGAGACCCGGTACTTC | CASSQDLSGQETRYF
NA | TRBJ1-2 | TRBV7-9 | NA | TGTGCCAGCAGCTTAGAGGACGGATATGGCTACACCTTC | CASSLEDGYGYTF
NA | TRBJ2-3 | TRBV18 | NA | TGTGCCAGCTCACCTCGCCAGGACAGTATCACAGATACGCAGTATTTT | CASSPRQDSITDTQYF
NA | TRBJ2-7 | TRBV6-6 | few | TGTGCCAGCAGCCCCGGAGGGGGCTACAGCTCCTACGAGCAGTACTTC | CASSPGGGYSSYEQYF
TRBD1 | TRBJ2-7 | TRBV11-2 | NA | TGTGCCAGCAGCTTAGGAGCCGGGACAGGGAATTACTACGAGCAGTACTTC | CASSLGAGTGNYYEQYF
TRBD2 | TRBJ2-2 | TRBV7-3 | NA | TGTGCCAGCAGCTCGCGACTAGCGGGGGGGATTTCTGGGGAGCTGTTTTTT | CASSSRLAGGISGELFF
NA | TRBJ2-1 | TRBV27 | NA | TGTGCCAGCTCGGCCTCCGGGGTCTACAATGAGCAGTTCTTC | CASSASGVYNEQFF
NA | TRBJ2-4 | TRBV27 | few | TGTGCCAGCAGTTTATTATTTGGAAACATTCAGTACTTC | CASSLLFGNIQYF
TRBD2 | TRBJ2-1 | TRBV20-1 | NA | TGCAGTGCTAGTCTCCGACTAGCGGGGGGAAGAACCTACAATGAGCAGTTCTTC | CSASLRLAGGRTYNEQFF
NA | TRBJ2-1 | TRBV21-1 | few | TGTGCCAGCAGCAATTTCCAAGAGCGGGGGTCTTACAATGAGCAGTTCTTC | CASSNFQERGSYNEQFF
NA | TRBJ2-5 | TRBV6-1 | many | TGTGCCAGCAGCCAAGCCCCTCAAGAGACCCAGTACTTC | CASSQAPQETQYF
NA | TRBJ2-1 | TRBV7-2 | NA | TGTGCCAGCAGCTTTGGACCCCTCTCCTACGAGCAGTTCTTC | CASSFGPLSYEQFF
NA | TRBJ2-5 | TRBV7-2 | NA | TGTGCCAGCAGCCTCCCGGCGGGGCCGCAAGAGACCCAGTACTTC | CASSLPAGPQETQYF
NA | TRBJ2-3 | TRBV5-1 | few | TGCGCCAGCAGCGCCCTAGCTAGCACAGATACGCAGTATTTT | CASSALASTDTQYF
TRBD2 | TRBJ2-5 | TRBV9 | few | TGTGCCAGCAGCGTCCTGGGGACTACACAAGAGACCCAGTACTTC | CASSVLGTTQETQYF
NA | TRBJ2-7 | TRBV7-2 | NA | TGTGCCAGCAGTCCGATACCCGACGACTACCACTTCTACGAGCAGTACTTC | CASSPIPDDYHFYEQYF
NA | TRBJ2-7 | TRBV7-2 | NA | TGTGCCAGCACCTTCGGCGGGGGCAACGAGCAGTACTTC | CASTFGGGNEQYF
NA | TRBJ2-1 | TRBV7-9 | NA | TGTGCCAGCAGCTTAGGGGGAGATAGGGTAAGGAATGAGCAGTTCTTC | CASSLGGDRVRNEQFF
TRBD1 | TRBJ1-5 | TRBV12-3/TRBV12-4 | once | TGTGCCAGCAGTTCCTACAGGGGCAGATTTAGCGATCAGCCCCAGCATTTT | CASSSYRGRFSDQPQHF
NA | TRBJ2-1 | TRBV20-1 | NA | TGCAGTGCTAGTGTTAGCAGCGATGAGCAGTTCTTC | CSASVSSDEQFF
NA | TRBJ2-5 | TRBV7-2 | few | TGTGCCAGCAGCACCTTGGGTAATCGTCAAGAGACCCAGTACTTC | CASSTLGNRQETQYF
TRBD1 | TRBJ2-5 | TRBV20-1 | NA | TGCAGTGCTTCAAGACAGGGGAGACAGGATTCAGAGACCCAGTACTTC | CSASRQGRQDSETQYF
NA | TRBJ1-6 | TRBV10-3 | NA | TGTGCCATCAGTGGACAGGTATATAATTCACCCCTCCACTTT | CAISGQVYNSPLHF
TRBD2 | TRBJ2-1 | TRBV24-1 | NA | TGTGCCACCGGGGGGAAACCTCTAGCGGGGCCCGGGAATGAGCAGTTCTTC | CATGGKPLAGPGNEQFF
TRBD2 | TRBJ2-1 | TRBV27 | NA | TGTGCCAGCAGTTTCCCCGGGACTAACAATGAGCAGTTCTTC | CASSFPGTNNEQFF
NA | TRBJ2-5 | TRBV10-3 | once | TGTGCCATCAGTCCTGGACTACCTCAAGAGACCCAGTACTTC | CAISPGLPQETQYF
TRBD1 | TRBJ2-3 | TRBV5-6 | few | TGTGCCAGCAGCTTGACCACAGGGGAAGGCACAGATACGCAGTATTTT | CASSLTTGEGTDTQYF
NA | TRBJ2-3 | TRBV4-2 | NA | TGTGCCAGCAGCCATCTTTTGGCCGAGGTTCCAGATACGCAGTATTTT | CASSHLLAEVPDTQYF
TRBD2 | TRBJ2-5 | TRBV7-2 | NA | TGTGCCAGCAGCTACCTAGCGGGGGACAAACAAGAGACCCAGTACTTC | CASSYLAGDKQETQYF
NA | TRBJ2-5 | TRBV12-3/TRBV12-4 | NA | TGTGCCAGCAGTTTAGCGGAAACGGAGCAGTACTTC | CASSLAETEQYF
TRBD2 | TRBJ2-3 | TRBV18 | few | TGTGCCAGCTGGAAACTAGCGGATGTCACAGATACGCAGTATTTT | CASWKLADVTDTQYF
TRBD2 | TRBJ2-7 | TRBV6-2/TRBV6-3 | few | TGTGCCAGCAGTTACCTTAAGGGACTAGTTTCCGAGCAGTACTTC | CASSYLKGLVSEQYF
NA | TRBJ2-1 | TRBV4-1 | NA | TGCGCCAGTAGCCAAGAATACAATGAGCAGTTCTTC | CASSQEYNEQFF
NA | TRBJ2-5 | TRBV6-2/TRBV6-3 | NA | TGTGCCAGCAGTCCATGGACAGCGGCCCTAGGGACCCAGTACTTC | CASSPWTAALGTQYF
TRBD2 | TRBJ2-1 | TRBV7-3 | NA | TGTGCCAGCAGCCCCCAAGGGGCTAGCGGGGGCTTTGAGCAGTTCTTC | CASSPQGASGGFEQFF
TRBD2 | TRBJ2-3 | TRBV7-2 | few | TGTGCCAGCAGCTTAGAGGCTAGCGGGGGGCAGTATACGCAGTATTTT | CASSLEASGGQYTQYF
NA | TRBJ2-7 | TRBV4-2 | NA | TGTGCCAGCAGCCAAACCCGGTTCCACGAGCAGTACTTC | CASSQTRFHEQYF
NA | TRBJ2-3 | TRBV6-6 | NA | TGTGCCAGCACCGTACAGGGGGGGTCAGATACGCAGTATTTT | CASTVQGGSDTQYF
TRBD1 | TRBJ2-5 | TRBV12-3/TRBV12-4 | NA | TGTGCCAGCAGTGGGGACAGGGACCCAGAGACCCGGTACTTC | CASSGDRDPETRYF
NA | TRBJ2-5 | TRBV12-3/TRBV12-4 | NA | TGTGCCAGCAGTTTAATGGGGGGCGGGGAGACCCAGTACTTC | CASSLMGGGETQYF
NA | TRBJ2-5 | TRBV15 | NA | TGTGCCACCAGCAACGGACGGATACAAGAGACCCAGTACTTC | CATSNGRIQETQYF